These 30 T cell receptor beta chains were all obtained from the same sample, sequenced in a study of T cells after yellow fever vaccination. TCRdb used MiXCR to reprocess the 5' RACE reads, holding one entry per CDR3 protein. This sample has some 560,000 distinct CDR3 sequences, with 15% to 20% found just once. The sequenced sample was PBMCs, obtained 15 days after the yellow fever booster vaccination. These receptors came from a young man who received the YFV17D yellow fever vaccine.

The gene calls are TRBV28 and TRBJ2-1, with D perhaps matching TRBD1 (6 bases). The CDR3 has 15 amino acids. Trimming left V 6 bases short and J 1 base short, with 13 bases between. The germline gives CDR1 MDHEN, CDR2 SYDVKM. The CDR3 loop is CASRWTDKSYNEQFF. Here the CDR3 DNA reads TGTGCCAGCAGATGGACAGATAAATCCTACAATGAGCAGTTCTTC.

This sequence joins TRBV5-1 and TRBJ2-5, with D tentatively TRBD2 (7 bases). Trimming cost V 4 bases and J 5 bases, with 18 bases left between them. The germline CDR1 and CDR2 sequences are SGHRS and YFSETQ. This CDR3 has 15 residues. This chain's CDR3 is CASSPPAGAGETQYF. As DNA, the CDR3 is TGCGCCAGCAGCCCCCCCGCGGGGGCGGGGGAGACCCAGTACTTC. The full variable domain, with the rest looked up from reference TRBV5-1 and TRBJ2-5, is KAGVTQTPRYLIKTRGQQVTLSCSPISGHRSVSWYQQTPGQGLQFLFEYFSETQRNKGNFPGRFSGRQFSNSRSEMNVSTLELGDSALYLCASSPPAGAGETQYFGPGTRLLVL.

V gene TRBV7-8 combines with J gene TRBJ2-1, with a tentative D call TRBD2 (7 bases). V lost 4 bases and J 8 bases, leaving 9 bases between the germline ends. CDR1 is SGHVS, CDR2 FQNEAQ, per germline. CDR3 size: 12 residues. CDR3 sequence: CASSSGGHEQFF. CDR3 bases: TGTGCCAGCAGCTCGGGGGGCCATGAGCAGTTCTTC.

For the CDR3, the DNA is TGTGCTAGTGCCCAAGACAGGAGCTCCTACAATGAGCAGTTCTTC. Protein sequence: CASAQDRSSYNEQFF. The rearrangement uses TRBV12-5 and TRBJ2-1; a weak D match, TRBD1 (6 bases). The CDR3 consists of 15 residues. V lost 7 bases, J lost 0 bases, and 13 bases lay in between. Per germline, CDR1 LGHNT and CDR2 FRNRAP.

This clonotype has just a few counts. The rearrangement joins TRBV5-1 to TRBJ2-4; 11 bases line up with TRBD1. CDR1 and CDR2 (germline): SGHRS, YFSETQ. The CDR3 loop spans 14 amino acids. Unmatched junction bases numbered 9, after V lost 8 bases and J lost 8 bases. The CDR3 protein is CARLTGTGGDIQYF. The CDR3 DNA follows: TGCGCCAGACTCACCGGGACAGGGGGGGACATTCAGTACTTC.

Only a few counts were recorded for this clonotype. The J gene is TRBJ2-4, the V gene TRBV7-9; 7 bases fit TRBD2. CDR3 length: 15 residues. Germline trimming cut 2 bases from V and 8 bases from J; bases unmatched to any gene: 9. Germline-derived CDR1 and CDR2 are SEHNR and FQNEAQ (reference sequence). Here the CDR3 DNA reads TGTGCCAGCAGCTTATTCAGTCGCGGGAGTGACATTCAGTACTTC. Its protein product is CASSLFSRGSDIQYF.

V is TRBV19 and J is TRBJ2-5; D is perhaps TRBD1 (6 bases). The CDR3 extends over 14 amino acids. Looked up from germline, CDR1 is LNHDA and CDR2 is SQIVND (reference sequence). V lost 7 bases, J lost 3 bases, and 15 bases lay in between. In DNA form, the CDR3 reads TGTGCCAGTAAAGAGCCCGGACAGAAAGAGACCCAGTACTTC. Translation: CASKEPGQKETQYF.

This sequence joins TRBV29-1 and TRBJ2-1; D gene uncertain. In germline, CDR1 is SQVTM, CDR2 ANQGSEA. The CDR3 contains 10 residues. Trimming left V 5 bases short and J 5 bases short, with 4 bases between. The CDR3 coding sequence is TGCAGCGTTTTTGACAATGAGCAGTTCTTC. It encodes CSVFDNEQFF.

This rearrangement joins TRBV7-9 to TRBJ1-1, with 9 positions matching TRBD1. CDR1 is SEHNR and CDR2 is FQNEAQ in the germline V gene (reference sequence). With 1 base clipped from V and 6 bases from J, the junction kept 0 bases outside the gene matches. The CDR3 totals 13 residues. CDR3 DNA: TGTGCCAGCAGCTTAGGACAGGGGGCTGAAGCTTTCTTT. This codes for CASSLGQGAEAFF.

In nucleotides, the CDR3 is TGTGCCAGCAGCTTGGGCAGCGGGAGTGGTTTCGAGCAGTACTTC. It yields the protein CASSLGSGSGFEQYF. This chain connects TRBV5-4 to TRBJ2-7, with 8 bases aligning to TRBD2. Germline CDR1 is SGHNT and CDR2 is YYREEE (reference sequence). CDR3 size: 15 residues. Germline trimming cut 0 bases from V and 6 bases from J; bases unmatched to any gene: 8.

This chain connects TRBV11-1 to TRBJ2-3, with 9 bases fitting TRBD2. Unmatched junction bases numbered 21, after V lost 0 bases and J lost 2 bases. Looked up from germline, CDR1 is SGHAT and CDR2 is FQDESV (reference sequence). This CDR3 comprises 22 residues. CDR3 nucleotide sequence: TGTGCCAGCAGCTTAGCGGCCGGTGGACTAGCGTTGAGGGGTTCCTACACAGATACGCAGTATTTT. Translated: CASSLAAGGLALRGSYTDTQYF.

This clonotype turned up a few times. The chain recombines TRBV10-2 with TRBJ2-3, with D possibly being TRBD2 (5 bases). The CDR3 loop spans 15 amino acids. Germline V gives CDR1 WSHSY, CDR2 SAAADI. The V and J ends lost 2 bases and 4 bases respectively, with 13 bases between them. This CDR3 reads CASSETRRAADTQYF. The CDR3 nucleotides are TGCGCCAGCAGTGAGACTAGAAGGGCAGCAGATACGCAGTATTTT.

This clonotype was seen only a few times. The chain uses TRBV29-1 and TRBJ2-3; 8 bases are a match to TRBD2. Per germline, CDR1 SQVTM and CDR2 ANQGSEA. The junction had 7 bases not matched to a gene; V was cut back by 3 bases and J by 2 bases. This CDR3 contains 15 residues. The CDR3 here is CSVEGVAGYTDTQYF. The CDR3 region has the DNA TGCAGCGTTGAGGGCGTAGCGGGATACACAGATACGCAGTATTTT.

V is TRBV7-9 and J is TRBJ2-5; unclear D gene. Germline V gene lookup returns CDR1 SEHNR and CDR2 FQNEAQ (reference sequence). V gave up 5 bases and J gave up 4 bases, with 14 bases separating them. The CDR3 sequence is 14 residues long. The CDR3 bases are TGTGCCAGCAGCAAAGGCGATTTGGGAGAGACCCAGTACTTC. Translated, it gives CASSKGDLGETQYF.

Written as DNA, the CDR3 is TGTGCCAGCAGATCGGGACAGGGGTGGTATGCCAACGTCCTGACTTTC. Amino acid sequence: CASRSGQGWYANVLTF. This rearrangement joins TRBV6-1 to TRBJ2-6, with 10 bases that match TRBD1. Germline trimming cut 6 bases from V and 7 bases from J; bases unmatched to any gene: 9. The CDR3 sequence is 16 residues long. CDR1 and CDR2 (germline): MNHNS, SASEGT.

This clonotype was seen only a few times. The chain couples TRBV28 to TRBJ2-3; TRBD1 is a possible D gene (6 bases). Trimming removed 5 bases at V and 4 bases at J, with 25 bases between. The length of the CDR3 is 18 residues. Germline V CDR1 and CDR2: MDHEN, SYDVKM. The CDR3 sequence: CASSTPKDGTRWADTQYF. As DNA, the CDR3 is TGTGCCAGCAGTACCCCAAAGGACGGGACACGCTGGGCAGATACGCAGTATTTT. The full variable domain, with the rest looked up from reference TRBV28 and TRBJ2-3, is DVKVTQSSRYLVKRTGEKVFLECVQDMDHENMFWYRQDPGLGLRLIYFSYDVKMKEKGDIPEGYSVSREKKERFSLILESASTNQTSMYLCASSTPKDGTRWADTQYFGPGTRLTVL.

This clonotype came up a few times. The gene calls are TRBV10-3 and TRBJ2-5; 8 bases align to TRBD1. The CDR3 length is 12 residues. The J segment lost 2 bases and the V segment lost 9 bases, leaving 2 bases of the junction unmatched. Germline assignment: CDR1 ENHRY and CDR2 SYGVKD. The CDR3, as DNA: TGTGCCATTGGGACAGGACAAGAGACCCAGTACTTC. Protein sequence: CAIGTGQETQYF.

This sequence joins TRBV6-2 or TRBV6-3 and TRBJ2-3; D gene uncertain. V dropped 6 bases and J dropped 5 bases, with 15 bases sitting between them. CDR1 and CDR2 from the germline V gene are MNHEY and SVGEGT. The CDR3 spans 14 residues. The CDR3: CASSLPRVEDTQYF. The CDR3 bases are TGTGCCAGCAGCCTACCCCGGGTGGAAGATACGCAGTATTTT.

V usage is TRBV20-1 and J usage is TRBJ2-2; TRBD2 matches 11 bases. J was trimmed by 7 bases and V by 5 bases; bases with no gene match: 3. Germline-derived CDR1 and CDR2 are DFQATT and SNEGSKA (reference sequence). The CDR3 has 13 residues. Written as DNA, the CDR3 is TGCAGTGCTCCTGGGACTAGCGGCGGGGAGCTGTTTTTT. Translating gives CSAPGTSGGELFF.

The chain joins TRBV12-5 to TRBJ2-1; 7 bases fit TRBD2. Germline CDR1 is LGHNT and CDR2 is FRNRAP. The J segment lost 6 bases and the V segment lost 5 bases, leaving 7 bases of the junction unmatched. The CDR3 consists of 14 residues. CDR3: CASGPPAGSNEQFF. As DNA, the CDR3 is TGTGCTAGTGGTCCCCCAGCGGGGAGCAATGAGCAGTTCTTC.

The chain has TRBV5-1 and TRBJ2-3, with 7 bases identical to TRBD2. V trimming: 7 bases; J trimming: 2 bases; junction bases outside the gene matches: 4. The CDR3 runs to 13 residues. Germline CDR1 and CDR2: SGHRS and YFSETQ. CDR3 nucleotide sequence: TGCGCCAGCGGGCGGGAGCTCACAGATACGCAGTATTTT. This codes for CASGRELTDTQYF.

The chain links TRBV28 to TRBJ2-1, with 7 bases lining up with TRBD2. Germline V gene sequence: CDR1 MDHEN, CDR2 SYDVKM. The CDR3 has 18 residues. The trim removed 9 bases at V and 0 bases at J, leaving 17 bases unmatched. CDR3 amino acids: CARPFWREKGPSYNEQFF. DNA of the CDR3: TGTGCCAGACCCTTTTGGCGGGAGAAGGGTCCCTCCTACAATGAGCAGTTCTTC.

The V gene is TRBV6-5, the J gene TRBJ2-3; 9 bases map to TRBD2. The CDR3 is made up of 15 amino acids. CDR1 and CDR2 (germline): MNHEY, SVGAGI. The V and J ends lost 3 bases and 4 bases, in that order; junction bases with no gene match: 5. CDR3: CASSYGGRAADTQYF. The CDR3 DNA is TGTGCCAGCAGTTATGGCGGGAGGGCGGCAGATACGCAGTATTTT.

This clonotype turned up a few times. The V gene is TRBV14, the J gene TRBJ2-2; D ambiguous. Trimming pared 10 bases from V and 4 bases from J, leaving 10 bases between. This CDR3 contains 12 residues. Per the germline V gene, CDR1 is SGHDN and CDR2 is FVKESK. CDR3 DNA sequence: TGTGCCACCCCTGGCGTCACCGGGGAGCTGTTTTTT. Translating it yields CATPGVTGELFF. The full variable domain, in which reference TRBV14 and TRBJ2-2 provide the parts outside the CDR3, is EAGVTQFPSHSVIEKGQTVTLRCDPISGHDNLYWYRRVMGKEIKFLLHFVKESKQDESGMPNNRFLAERTGGTYSTLKVQPAELEDSGVYFCATPGVTGELFFGEGSRLTVL.

Only a few counts were recorded for this clonotype. V usage is TRBV29-1 and J usage is TRBJ2-5; 9 nucleotides align to TRBD1. This CDR3 is 14 amino acids long. CDR1 SQVTM and CDR2 ANQGSEA come from the germline V gene. The ends lost 6 bases at V and 5 bases at J; junction bases unmatched: 10. Written as DNA, the CDR3 is TGCAGCGTGGGGGGGACAGGGCTTTACGAGACCCAGTACTTC. Its protein product is CSVGGTGLYETQYF.

Many counts were recorded for this clonotype. The rearrangement links TRBV6-1 to TRBJ2-3, with D perhaps matching TRBD1 or TRBD2 (6 bases each). CDR3 size: 16 residues. Germline V gene sequence: CDR1 MNHNS, CDR2 SASEGT. Trimming removed 6 bases at V and 3 bases at J, with 19 bases between. CDR3 in amino acids: CASSRWGRELTDTQYF. For the CDR3, the DNA is TGTGCCAGCAGCCGTTGGGGGCGGGAACTGACAGATACGCAGTATTTT.

The chain uses TRBV27 and TRBJ2-7; 7 bases agree with TRBD1. With V trimmed by 6 bases and J by 1 base, 6 bases remained unmatched. The CDR3 has 14 amino acids. The germline CDR1 and CDR2 sequences are MNHEY and SMNVEV (reference sequence). The CDR3 DNA follows: TGTGCCAGCAGCCTTGAGGACAGGTCCTACGAGCAGTACTTC. Translating gives CASSLEDRSYEQYF.

This clonotype has a handful of counts. This chain links TRBV6-5 with TRBJ2-5; D is unclear. Germline CDR1 reads MNHEY; CDR2 reads SVGAGI. Trimming shortened V by 0 bases and J by 4 bases, and 12 bases separated the two germline ends. The CDR3 is 15 amino acids. The DNA for the CDR3 is TGTGCCAGCAGTTACTCGTACAGCCCGCCAGAGACCCAGTACTTC. Translating it yields CASSYSYSPPETQYF.

A few counts support this clonotype. The chain carries TRBV30 and TRBJ2-1, with 10 bases matching TRBD2. There are 16 residues in the CDR3. The V and J ends lost 4 bases and 8 bases, in that order; junction bases with no gene match: 14. Germline CDR1 and CDR2: GTSNPN and SVGIG (reference sequence). The CDR3 coding sequence is TGTGCCTGGAAATATGGTTGGAGCGGGAGGGCCTATGAGCAGTTCTTC. It yields the protein CAWKYGWSGRAYEQFF.

This clonotype was seen a handful of times. The chain is built from TRBV2 and TRBJ2-3; no reliable D call. This CDR3 comprises 11 residues. Germline assignment: CDR1 SNHLY and CDR2 FYNNEI. Trimming took 4 bases from V and 8 from J, leaving 7 bases between them. The CDR3 spells CASSARVTQYF. CDR3 in DNA: TGTGCCAGCAGTGCAAGGGTTACGCAGTATTTT.